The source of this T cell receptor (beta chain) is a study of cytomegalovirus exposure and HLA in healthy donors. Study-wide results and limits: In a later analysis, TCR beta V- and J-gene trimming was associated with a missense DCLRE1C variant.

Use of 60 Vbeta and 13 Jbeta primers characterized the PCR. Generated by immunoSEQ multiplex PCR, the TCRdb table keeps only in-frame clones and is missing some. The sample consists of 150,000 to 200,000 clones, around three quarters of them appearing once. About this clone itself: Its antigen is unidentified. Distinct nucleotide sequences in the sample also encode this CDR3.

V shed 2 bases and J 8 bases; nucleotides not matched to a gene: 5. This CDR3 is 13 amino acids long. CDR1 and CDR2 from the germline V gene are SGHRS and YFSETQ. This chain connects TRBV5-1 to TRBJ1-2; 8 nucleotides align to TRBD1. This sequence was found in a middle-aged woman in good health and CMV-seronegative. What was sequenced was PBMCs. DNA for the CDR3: TGCGCCAGCAGCTTCCAGGGGGCTGGAGGCTACACCTTC. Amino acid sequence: CASSFQGAGGYTF.